Below, 30 T cell receptor beta chains from the same sample are listed, as sequenced in a study of blood T cell repertoires in COVID-19. Measured with immunoSEQ multiplex PCR; TCRdb has only the in-frame clones, and not every one. The top ten hold 7.5% to 10% of the sample, which has around 300,000 clones, 83% seen once. Sequenced material: peripheral blood. These receptors were collected from a woman between 45 and 60 years old who had recovered from COVID-19.

The rearrangement links TRBV9 to TRBJ2-3; the match to TRBD2 covers 7 bases. From germline, CDR1 is SGDLS and CDR2 YYNGEE. V trimming: 0 bases; J trimming: 11 bases; junction bases outside the gene matches: 9. The CDR3 extends over 14 amino acids. The CDR3 spells CASSVVGGERGQYF. CDR3 coding DNA: TGTGCCAGCAGCGTAGTCGGAGGGGAGCGGGGGCAGTATTTT.

The chain combines TRBV6-1 with TRBJ1-2; D might be TRBD1 (5 bases). This CDR3 region has 12 residues. Germline V lookup: CDR1 MNHNS, CDR2 SASEGT. Trimming shortened V by 3 bases and J by 7 bases, and 9 bases separated the two germline ends. CDR3 nucleotides: TGTGCCAGCAGTGACAGGGCGTTTGGCTACACCTTC. Translation gives CASSDRAFGYTF.

The gene calls are TRBV7-9 and TRBJ2-7, with 7 bases aligning to TRBD2. V dropped 1 base and J dropped 3; count of bases not matched to a gene: 6. CDR3 size: 15 residues. Per germline, CDR1 SEHNR and CDR2 FQNEAQ (reference sequence). The CDR3 spells CASSLGGGYLYEQYF. In DNA form, the CDR3 reads TGTGCCAGCAGCTTAGGGGGAGGGTATCTCTACGAGCAGTACTTC.

The chain has TRBV28 and TRBJ2-7, with a tentative D call TRBD2 (5 bases). V was shortened by 2 bases and J by 2 bases, with 10 bases between the two germline ends. Germline CDR1 MDHEN, CDR2 SYDVKM. The CDR3 covers 14 residues. CDR3 protein: CASSLLAGAYEQYF. CDR3 in DNA: TGTGCCAGCAGTTTACTAGCTGGAGCCTACGAGCAGTACTTC.

This chain connects TRBV7-3 to TRBJ1-1, with unresolved D. Germline assignment: CDR1 SGHTA and CDR2 FQGTGA. The germline V and J ends were trimmed by 4 bases and 5 bases, with 17 bases remaining between them. The CDR3 loop spans 15 amino acids. CDR3 sequence: CASSSDPGPGTEAFF. The CDR3 DNA is TGTGCCAGCAGCTCCGACCCGGGTCCTGGAACTGAAGCTTTCTTT. Variable domain in full (rest from reference TRBV7-3 and TRBJ1-1): GAGVSQTPSNKVTEKGKYVELRCDPISGHTALYWYRQSLGQGPEFLIYFQGTGAADDSGLPNDRFFAVRPEGSVSTLKIQRTERGDSAVYLCASSSDPGPGTEAFFGQGTRLTVV.

The count of this clone is one. The rearrangement joins TRBV2 to TRBJ2-2, with TRBD2 as a possible D gene (6 bases). With 10 bases removed from V and 4 bases from J, the gap between germline ends came to 19 bases. CDR3 length: 15 amino acids. Germline V gives CDR1 SNHLY, CDR2 FYNNEI. CDR3 sequence: CAIPRTSSGTGELFF. The CDR3 region has the DNA TGTGCCATTCCTAGAACTAGCAGTGGCACCGGGGAGCTGTTTTTT.

This clone is a singleton in its sample. The chain has TRBV7-3 and TRBJ1-2; 9 nucleotides match TRBD1. The CDR3 sequence is 15 residues long. V lost 5 bases and J lost 6; bases outside the gene matches: 10. CDR1 and CDR2 (germline): SGHTA, FQGTGA. CDR3 bases: TGTGCCAGCAGCCAGAAGGGACAGGGAATCCATGGCTACACCTTC. It codes for CASSQKGQGIHGYTF.

The chain links TRBV6-5 to TRBJ1-5; TRBD1 matches at 9 bases. Trimming at V came to 6 bases and at J to 6 bases, leaving 9 bases not matched to a gene. The germline V gene encodes CDR1 MNHEY and CDR2 SVGAGI. This CDR3 is built from 15 residues. Here the CDR3 DNA reads TGTGCCAGCAGCAGATTGGGACAGGGTGCTCAGCCCCAGCATTTT. This sequence encodes CASSRLGQGAQPQHF.

The chain uses TRBV19 and TRBJ1-1; 7 positions agree with TRBD1. The V segment lost 4 bases and the J segment 10 bases; nucleotides outside the gene matches: 15. Germline assignment: CDR1 LNHDA and CDR2 SQIVND (reference sequence). This CDR3 is built from 15 residues. For the CDR3, the DNA is TGTGCCAGTAGTACCACCACAGGGGTGAGATCTGGAGCTTTCTTT. Translated, it gives CASSTTTGVRSGAFF.

A single count supports this clone. This chain joins TRBV21-1 and TRBJ1-6; TRBD1 is the table's D call, not checked against the DNA. TRBV21-1 is termed a pseudogene. The CDR3 is made up of 14 amino acids. This chain's CDR3 is CASSMTGRRSPLHF. Here the CDR3 DNA reads TGTGCCAGCAGTATGACAGGGAGGCGTTCACCCCTCCACTTT.

The chain is built from TRBV7-2 and TRBJ1-2; a possible D gene is TRBD1 (6 bases). V lost 1 base to trimming and J lost 8 bases, with 8 bases between them. CDR3 size: 12 residues. Germline loops: CDR1 SGHTA, CDR2 FQGNSA. CDR3 in amino acids: CASSLVRGGYTF. CDR3 DNA: TGTGCCAGCAGCTTAGTCAGGGGAGGCTACACCTTC.

The chain uses TRBV9 and TRBJ1-3; the match to TRBD1 covers 8 bases. Looked up from germline, CDR1 is SGDLS and CDR2 is YYNGEE. Unmatched junction bases numbered 8, after V lost 4 bases and J lost 5 bases. This CDR3 spans 15 amino acids. CDR3 sequence: CASSPRRQGRNTIYF. The CDR3, as DNA: TGTGCCAGCAGCCCTCGACGACAGGGGCGAAACACCATATATTTT.

J is TRBJ1-2 and V is TRBV28, with D hard to call. Deletions cut 5 bases from V and 9 bases from J, with 10 bases between. The CDR3 is 11 amino acids. Germline CDR1 MDHEN, CDR2 SYDVKM. The CDR3 coding sequence is TGTGCCAGCAGTGAAGTGACAAGCTACACCTTC. It encodes CASSEVTSYTF.

About this clone itself: Other DNA sequences from this sample encode an identical CDR3 as well. The V gene is TRBV18, the J gene TRBJ2-5; TRBD2 agrees at 7 bases. Germline CDR1 reads KGHSH; CDR2 reads LQKENI. The CDR3 has 13 amino acids. Germline trimming cut 0 bases from V and 5 bases from J; bases unmatched to any gene: 0. The CDR3 DNA is TGTGCCAGCTCACCACCCGGGGGGGAGACCCAGTACTTC. It is translated as CASSPPGGETQYF.

This clone appeared once. The V and J genes are TRBV5-8 and TRBJ2-1; 11 bases agree with TRBD2. The ends lost 0 bases at V and 9 bases at J; junction bases unmatched: 2. The CDR3 is made up of 14 amino acids. Germline V CDR1 and CDR2: SGHTS, YDEGEE. CDR3 sequence reads: CASSLGGTSGEQFF. The CDR3 region has the DNA TGTGCCAGCAGCTTGGGCGGGACTAGCGGTGAGCAGTTCTTC.

V is TRBV7-2 and J is TRBJ1-2; tentative D call: TRBD1 (6 bases). Germline values: CDR1 SGHTA, CDR2 FQGNSA. The CDR3 extends over 14 amino acids. V was clipped by 0 bases and J by 6 bases, with 11 bases between them. In nucleotides, the CDR3 is TGTGCCAGCAGCTTAGCGGGGGGGCTCAATGGCTACACCTTC. Its translation: CASSLAGGLNGYTF.

The chain combines TRBV27 with TRBJ2-1; 7 bases line up with TRBD2. The germline V gene has CDR1 MNHEY and CDR2 SMNVEV (reference sequence). V shed 5 bases, J shed 3 bases, and the junction held 13 bases outside the gene matches. The CDR3 is 17 residues long. The CDR3 protein is CASSPPTSLNLYNEQFF. CDR3 DNA sequence: TGTGCCAGCAGTCCCCCGACTAGCCTAAATCTCTACAATGAGCAGTTCTTC.

The V call is TRBV6-5, the J call TRBJ2-3, with D uncertain. CDR1 is MNHEY, CDR2 SVGAGI, per germline. Trimming stripped 0 bases from V and 0 bases from J, with 10 bases between. This CDR3 is 16 amino acids long. The CDR3 DNA follows: TGTGCCAGCAGTTACTCGTCTAGTATAAGCACAGATACGCAGTATTTT. Protein product: CASSYSSSISTDTQYF.

The CDR3 DNA follows: TGTGCCTGGAGTGGGGGGCAGACCCAGTACTTC. Encoded protein: CAWSGGQTQYF. This sequence joins TRBV30 and TRBJ2-5, with D perhaps matching TRBD1 (6 bases). The CDR3 contains 11 residues. Trimming took off 1 base at V and 6 bases at J, with 6 bases between the two ends. Looked up from germline, CDR1 is GTSNPN and CDR2 is SVGIG (reference sequence).

The rearrangement joins TRBV4-1 to TRBJ2-2, with D perhaps matching TRBD2 (6 bases). Trimming left V 2 bases short and J 1 base short, with 17 bases between. Germline-derived CDR1 and CDR2 are MGHRA and YSYEKL. The CDR3 loop spans 18 amino acids. The CDR3 loop is CASSQPTKGGRNTGELFF. The CDR3, as DNA: TGCGCCAGCAGCCAACCTACTAAGGGAGGCCGGAACACCGGGGAGCTGTTTTTT.

The rearrangement links TRBV6-5 to TRBJ2-5; 8 bases line up with TRBD2. The CDR3 loop spans 16 amino acids. From germline, CDR1 is MNHEY and CDR2 SVGAGI. J was trimmed by 4 bases and V by 2 bases; bases with no gene match: 9. CDR3 in amino acids: CASSYGSGTPRETQYF. In DNA form, the CDR3 reads TGTGCCAGCAGTTACGGTAGCGGGACGCCCCGAGAGACCCAGTACTTC.

The gene calls are TRBV5-4 and TRBJ2-1; 12 bases agree with TRBD2. CDR1 SGHNT and CDR2 YYREEE come from the germline V gene (reference sequence). The CDR3 consists of 16 residues. V lost 4 bases to trimming and J lost 5 bases; unmatched junction nucleotides: 7. Here the CDR3 reads CASSLPGLAGHNEQFF. In DNA, the CDR3 is TGTGCCAGCAGCCTCCCGGGACTAGCGGGCCACAATGAGCAGTTCTTC.

The rearrangement uses TRBV7-9 and TRBJ2-5; 15 bases map to TRBD2. This CDR3 comprises 17 residues. In germline, CDR1 is SEHNR, CDR2 FQNEAQ (reference sequence). V lost 5 bases and J lost 2; bases outside the gene matches: 6. The CDR3 region is CASSEGLAGGRQETQYF. Here the CDR3 DNA reads TGTGCCAGCAGCGAAGGACTAGCGGGAGGGAGACAAGAGACCCAGTACTTC.

The chain links TRBV19 to TRBJ1-1; TRBD1 agrees at 11 bases. Trimming removed 5 bases from V and 5 bases from J; junction bases left unmatched: 7. The CDR3 covers 15 residues. The germline V gene encodes CDR1 LNHDA and CDR2 SQIVND (reference sequence). The CDR3: CASSRTGGAWTEAFF. CDR3 DNA sequence: TGTGCCAGTAGTCGGACAGGGGGCGCTTGGACTGAAGCTTTCTTT.

The chain uses TRBV29-1 and TRBJ2-1; 10 bases are a match to TRBD2. The CDR3 is made up of 17 amino acids. Germline V gives CDR1 SQVTM, CDR2 ANQGSEA. Losses at the gene ends were 4 bases for V and 2 bases for J; bases not matched to a gene: 11. As DNA, the CDR3 is TGCAGCGTTGGGGGTCAGGGACTAGCGTATCCCTACAATGAGCAGTTCTTC. It is translated as CSVGGQGLAYPYNEQFF.

This chain uses TRBV4-2 with TRBJ2-1; D is undetermined. From germline, CDR1 is LGHNA and CDR2 YNFKEQ. V was shortened by 2 bases and J by 5 bases, with 13 bases between the two germline ends. This CDR3 contains 15 residues. In DNA, the CDR3 is TGTGCCAGCAGCCAACAGGATTACACCGACAATGAGCAGTTCTTC. Amino acid sequence: CASSQQDYTDNEQFF.

V is TRBV4-3 and J is TRBJ1-3; D gene ambiguous. The germline V gene encodes CDR1 LGHNA and CDR2 YSLEER. The CDR3 is 15 residues long. The V end lost 1 base, the J end lost 0 bases, and 7 bases lay between the germline ends. The DNA of the CDR3 is TGCGCCAGCAGCCAAGTAACGGGCTCTGGAAACACCATATATTTT. As protein: CASSQVTGSGNTIYF.

The V gene is TRBV7-3, the J gene TRBJ1-4; D is uncertain. Germline V gene data show CDR1 as SGHTA and CDR2 as FQGTGA. Between the trimmed V and J ends, which lost 2 bases and 7 bases, there was a span of 8 bases. CDR3 length: 13 amino acids. Here the CDR3 reads CASSLWEGEKLFF. CDR3 DNA: TGTGCCAGCAGCTTATGGGAGGGTGAAAAACTGTTTTTT.

The V gene is TRBV28, the J gene TRBJ1-6; 7 bases align to TRBD1. CDR3 length equals 16 residues. Per the germline V gene, CDR1 is MDHEN and CDR2 is SYDVKM. Trimming took 4 bases from V and 1 from J; bases not matched to a gene: 4. This CDR3 reads CASSYFRGSYNSPLHF. In DNA, the CDR3 is TGTGCCAGCAGTTACTTCAGGGGGTCCTATAATTCACCCCTCCACTTT.

The gene calls are TRBV11-2 and TRBJ1-1, with D possibly TRBD1 on 5 matching bases. Germline CDR1 reads SGHAT; CDR2 reads FQNNGV. The V end lost 1 base, the J end lost 2 bases, and 5 bases lay between the germline ends. The CDR3 runs to 13 residues. The CDR3 loop reads CASSLGTNTEAFF. CDR3 sequence (DNA): TGTGCCAGCAGCTTAGGGACAAACACTGAAGCTTTCTTT.